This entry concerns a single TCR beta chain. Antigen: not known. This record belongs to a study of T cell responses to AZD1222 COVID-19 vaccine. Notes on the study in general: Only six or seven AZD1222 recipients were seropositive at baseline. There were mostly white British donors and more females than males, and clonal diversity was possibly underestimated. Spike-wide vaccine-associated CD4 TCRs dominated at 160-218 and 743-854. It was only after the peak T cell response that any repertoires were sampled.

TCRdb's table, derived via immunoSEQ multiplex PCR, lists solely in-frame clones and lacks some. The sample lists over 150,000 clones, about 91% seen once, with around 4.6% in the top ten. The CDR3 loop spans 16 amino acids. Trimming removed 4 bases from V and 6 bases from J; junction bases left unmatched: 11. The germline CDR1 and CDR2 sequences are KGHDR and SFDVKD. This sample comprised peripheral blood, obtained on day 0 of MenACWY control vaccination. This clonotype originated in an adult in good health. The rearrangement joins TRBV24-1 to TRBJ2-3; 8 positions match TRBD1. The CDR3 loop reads CATSDPGGATLDTQYF. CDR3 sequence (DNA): TGTGCCACCAGTGACCCAGGGGGCGCGACTCTGGATACGCAGTATTTT.